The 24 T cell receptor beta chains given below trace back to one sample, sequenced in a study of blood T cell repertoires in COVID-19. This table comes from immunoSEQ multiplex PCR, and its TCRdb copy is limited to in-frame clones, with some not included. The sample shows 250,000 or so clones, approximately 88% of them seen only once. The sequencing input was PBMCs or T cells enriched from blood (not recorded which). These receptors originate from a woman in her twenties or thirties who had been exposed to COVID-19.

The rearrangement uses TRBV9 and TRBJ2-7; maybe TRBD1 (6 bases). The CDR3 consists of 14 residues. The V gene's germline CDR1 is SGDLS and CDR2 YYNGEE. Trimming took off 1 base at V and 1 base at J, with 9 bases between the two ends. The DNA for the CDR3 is TGTGCCAGCAGCGTACAGGGGTCTTCCTACGAGCAGTACTTC. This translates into CASSVQGSSYEQYF.

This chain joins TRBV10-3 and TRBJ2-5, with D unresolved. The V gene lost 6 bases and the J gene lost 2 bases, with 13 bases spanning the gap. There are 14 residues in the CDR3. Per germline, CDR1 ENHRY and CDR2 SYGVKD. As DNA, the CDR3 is TGTGCCATCAGCCCCCCGGGTCAGCAAGAGACCCAGTACTTC. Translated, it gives CAISPPGQQETQYF.

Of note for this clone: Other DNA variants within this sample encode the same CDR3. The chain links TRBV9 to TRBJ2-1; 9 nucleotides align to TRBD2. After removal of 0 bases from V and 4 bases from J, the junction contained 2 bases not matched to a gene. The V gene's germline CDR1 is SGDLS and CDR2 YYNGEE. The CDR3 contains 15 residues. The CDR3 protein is CASSVGLAGYNEQFF. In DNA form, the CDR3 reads TGTGCCAGCAGCGTAGGTCTAGCGGGATACAATGAGCAGTTCTTC.

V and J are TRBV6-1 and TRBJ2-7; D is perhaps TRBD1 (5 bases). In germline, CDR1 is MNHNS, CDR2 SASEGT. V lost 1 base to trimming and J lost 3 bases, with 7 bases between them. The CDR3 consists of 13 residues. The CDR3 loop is CASSEGQYYEQYF. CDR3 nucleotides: TGTGCCAGCAGTGAAGGACAGTACTACGAGCAGTACTTC.

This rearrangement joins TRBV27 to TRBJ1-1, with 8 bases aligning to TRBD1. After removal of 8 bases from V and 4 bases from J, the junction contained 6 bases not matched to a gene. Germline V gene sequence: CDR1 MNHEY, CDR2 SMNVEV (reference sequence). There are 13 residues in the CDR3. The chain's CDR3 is CASQGQGPTEAFF. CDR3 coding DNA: TGTGCCAGCCAAGGACAGGGCCCCACTGAAGCTTTCTTT.

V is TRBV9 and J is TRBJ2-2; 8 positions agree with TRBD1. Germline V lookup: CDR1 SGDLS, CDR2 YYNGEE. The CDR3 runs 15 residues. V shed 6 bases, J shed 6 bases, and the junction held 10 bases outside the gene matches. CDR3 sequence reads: CASTTGQGSAGELFF. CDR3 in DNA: TGTGCCAGCACCACCGGACAGGGATCTGCCGGGGAGCTGTTTTTT.

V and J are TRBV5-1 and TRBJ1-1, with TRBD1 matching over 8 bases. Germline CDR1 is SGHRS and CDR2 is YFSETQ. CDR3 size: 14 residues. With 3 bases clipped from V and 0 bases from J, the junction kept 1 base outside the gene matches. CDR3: CASSSDRVNTEAFF. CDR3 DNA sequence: TGCGCCAGCAGCTCGGACAGGGTGAACACTGAAGCTTTCTTT.

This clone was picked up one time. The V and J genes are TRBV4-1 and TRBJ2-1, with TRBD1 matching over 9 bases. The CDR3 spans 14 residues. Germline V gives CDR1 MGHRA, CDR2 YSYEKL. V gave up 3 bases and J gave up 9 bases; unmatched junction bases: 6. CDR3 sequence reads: CASSHRDRAFEQFF. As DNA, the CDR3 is TGCGCCAGCAGCCACCGGGACAGGGCATTTGAGCAGTTCTTC.

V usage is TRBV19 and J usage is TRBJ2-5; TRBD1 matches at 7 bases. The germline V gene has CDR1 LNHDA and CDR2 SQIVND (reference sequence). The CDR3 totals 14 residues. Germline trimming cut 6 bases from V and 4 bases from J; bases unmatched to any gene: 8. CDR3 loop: CASRGTRQGETQYF. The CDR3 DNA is TGTGCCAGTAGGGGGACAAGACAGGGAGAGACCCAGTACTTC.

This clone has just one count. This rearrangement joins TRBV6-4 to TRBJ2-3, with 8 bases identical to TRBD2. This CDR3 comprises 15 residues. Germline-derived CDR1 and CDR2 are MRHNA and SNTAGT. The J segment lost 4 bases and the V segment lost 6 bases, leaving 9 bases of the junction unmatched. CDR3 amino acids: CASSDGGGWADTQYF. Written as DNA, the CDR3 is TGTGCCAGCAGCGACGGGGGGGGCTGGGCAGATACGCAGTATTTT.

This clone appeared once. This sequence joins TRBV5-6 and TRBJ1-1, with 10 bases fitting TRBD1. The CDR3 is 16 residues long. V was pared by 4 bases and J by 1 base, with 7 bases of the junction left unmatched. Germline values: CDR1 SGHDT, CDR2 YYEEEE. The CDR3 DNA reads TGTGCCAGCAGCCCAGGACAGGGGGACCCGAACACTGAAGCTTTCTTT. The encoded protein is CASSPGQGDPNTEAFF.

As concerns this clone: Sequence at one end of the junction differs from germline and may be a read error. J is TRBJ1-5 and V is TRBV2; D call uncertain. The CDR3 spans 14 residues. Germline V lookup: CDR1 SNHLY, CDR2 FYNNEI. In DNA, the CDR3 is TGTGCCAGCAGCGAAGGTTGGCCTGCAGGACCCCAGCATTTT. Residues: CASSEGWPAGPQHF.

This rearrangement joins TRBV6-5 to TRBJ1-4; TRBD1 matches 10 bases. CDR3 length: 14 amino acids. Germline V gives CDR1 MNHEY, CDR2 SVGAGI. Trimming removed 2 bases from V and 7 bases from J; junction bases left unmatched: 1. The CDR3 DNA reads TGTGCCAGCAGTTACGGGGACAGGGGTGAAAAACTGTTTTTT. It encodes CASSYGDRGEKLFF.

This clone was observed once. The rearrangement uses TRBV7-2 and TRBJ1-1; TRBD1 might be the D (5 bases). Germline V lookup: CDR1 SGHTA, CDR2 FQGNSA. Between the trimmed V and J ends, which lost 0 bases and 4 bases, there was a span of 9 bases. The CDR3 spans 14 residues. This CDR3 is CASSLAGRGTEAFF. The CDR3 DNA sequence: TGTGCCAGCAGCTTAGCCGGGAGGGGCACTGAAGCTTTCTTT.

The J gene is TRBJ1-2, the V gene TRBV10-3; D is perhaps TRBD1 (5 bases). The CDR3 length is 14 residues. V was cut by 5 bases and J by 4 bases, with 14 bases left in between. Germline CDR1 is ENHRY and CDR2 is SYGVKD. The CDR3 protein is CAISKAGPSYGYTF. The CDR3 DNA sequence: TGTGCCATCAGTAAGGCGGGACCCAGCTATGGCTACACCTTC.

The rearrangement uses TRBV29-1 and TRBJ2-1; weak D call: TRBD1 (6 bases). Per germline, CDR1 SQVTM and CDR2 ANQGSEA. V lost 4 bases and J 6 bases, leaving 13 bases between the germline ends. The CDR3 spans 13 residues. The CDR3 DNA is TGCAGCGTTGGCACAGGGAGTCGCAATGAGCAGTTCTTC. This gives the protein CSVGTGSRNEQFF.

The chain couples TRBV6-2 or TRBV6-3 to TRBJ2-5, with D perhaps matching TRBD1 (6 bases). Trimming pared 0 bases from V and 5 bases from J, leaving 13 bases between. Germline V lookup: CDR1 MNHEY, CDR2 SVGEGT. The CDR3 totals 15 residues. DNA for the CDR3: TGTGCCAGCAGTTACTCCATTGAAAGGGGGGAGACCCAGTACTTC. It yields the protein CASSYSIERGETQYF.

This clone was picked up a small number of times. As DNA, the CDR3 is TGTGCCAGTAGTAGATCCGGGACTAGCGGGAGCCCTCGCCCAGATACGCAGTATTTT. Protein product: CASSRSGTSGSPRPDTQYF. The V call is TRBV19, the J call TRBJ2-3, with 14 nucleotides matching TRBD2. The J segment lost 4 bases and the V segment lost 4 bases, leaving 13 bases of the junction unmatched. The CDR3 covers 19 residues. The germline V gene has CDR1 LNHDA and CDR2 SQIVND (reference sequence).

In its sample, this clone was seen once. CDR3 amino acids: CASVGRGRPGELFF. CDR3 sequence (DNA): TGTGCCAGCGTGGGAAGGGGGAGACCCGGGGAGCTGTTTTTT. V gene TRBV6-5 combines with J gene TRBJ2-2; D is possibly TRBD1 (6 bases). CDR3 size: 14 residues. Looked up from germline, CDR1 is MNHEY and CDR2 is SVGAGI. Trimming removed 8 bases from V and 6 bases from J, with 16 bases in between.

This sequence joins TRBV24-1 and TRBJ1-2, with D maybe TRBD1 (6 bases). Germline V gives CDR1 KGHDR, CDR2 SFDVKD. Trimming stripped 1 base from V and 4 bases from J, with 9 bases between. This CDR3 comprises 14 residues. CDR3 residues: CATSDFPQGYGYTF. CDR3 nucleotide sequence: TGTGCCACCAGTGATTTTCCACAGGGCTATGGCTACACCTTC.

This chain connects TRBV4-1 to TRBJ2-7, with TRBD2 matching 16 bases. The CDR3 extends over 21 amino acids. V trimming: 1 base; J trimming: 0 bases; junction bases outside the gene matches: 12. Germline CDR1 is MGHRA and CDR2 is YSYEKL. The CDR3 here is CASSQGSVRGLAGGSSYEQYF. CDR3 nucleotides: TGCGCCAGCAGCCAAGGTAGCGTGAGGGGACTAGCGGGAGGGAGCTCCTACGAGCAGTACTTC.

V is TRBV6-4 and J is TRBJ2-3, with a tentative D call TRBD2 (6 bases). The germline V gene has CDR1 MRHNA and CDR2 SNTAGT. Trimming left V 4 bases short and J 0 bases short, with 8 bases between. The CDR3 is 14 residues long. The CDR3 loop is CASSAGTSTDTQYF. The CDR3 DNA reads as TGTGCCAGCAGTGCCGGGACTAGCACAGATACGCAGTATTTT.

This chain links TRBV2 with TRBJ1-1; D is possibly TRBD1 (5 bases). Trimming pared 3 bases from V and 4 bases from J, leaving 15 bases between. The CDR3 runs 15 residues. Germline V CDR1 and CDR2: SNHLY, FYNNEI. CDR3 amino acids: CASSDLRQGSTEAFF. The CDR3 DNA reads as TGTGCCAGCAGTGATCTAAGGCAGGGTTCCACTGAAGCTTTCTTT.

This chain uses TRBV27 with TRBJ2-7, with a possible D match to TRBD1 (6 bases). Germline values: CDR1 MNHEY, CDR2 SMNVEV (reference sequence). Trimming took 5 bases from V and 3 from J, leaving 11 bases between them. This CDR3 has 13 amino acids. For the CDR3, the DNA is TGTGCCAGCAGTCCAGGACAGTTCTACGAGCAGTACTTC. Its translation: CASSPGQFYEQYF.